The clone carrying this T cell receptor beta chain was counted between two and nine times. The antigen remains unidentified. Trimming at V came to 4 bases and at J to 4 bases, leaving 7 bases not matched to a gene. The CDR3 has 14 residues. CDR1 is ENHRY, CDR2 SYGVKD, per germline. This entry belongs to a study of identical twins. Study results and limitations: Beta out-of-frame sequences displayed a weaker excess of sharing between twins. There is a chance that invariant MAIT and iNKT cells partially muddied zero-insertion analyses.

A template switching step contributed a universal primer site, while unique molecular identifiers were present in the cDNA. TCRdb independently ran MiXCR on the 5' RACE reads; one entry per CDR3 protein. There are about 240,000 distinct CDR3 sequences in the sample; about an eighth occur only once, and under 4.5% lies in the top ten. These sequences were also reported in another study, on yellow fever vaccine responses in identical twins.

This sequence originates from a woman aged 18-30 years in good health. Material for sequencing was memory (CD45RO+) T cells sorted from blood. The genes are TRBV10-3 and TRBJ2-7; TRBD2 matches at 7 bases. The CDR3 protein is CAISGQAGLYEQYF. The CDR3 nucleotides are TGTGCCATCAGTGGGCAAGCGGGGCTTTACGAGCAGTACTTC.